Listed below are T cell receptor beta chains from one sample, sequenced in a study of T cells in narcolepsy. This table comes from immunoSEQ multiplex PCR, and its TCRdb copy is limited to in-frame clones, with some not included. The sample records about 25,000 clones, more than 80% being singletons. Sequences were obtained from CD45RA- memory CD4+ T cells from PBMCs. The receptor source for this set is a human donor with narcolepsy. Both conserved end residues are part of each CDR3. D genes are given only for firm matches. The listing skips clone size in some rows; elsewhere it reads once, few, many or a size class.

size,D,J,V,CDR3,DNA
NA,TRBD1,TRBJ2-1,TRBV27,CASSLVVRGQGLDEQFF,TGTGCCAGCAGTTTAGTCGTAAGGGGACAGGGGTTGGATGAGCAGTTCTTC
NA,NA,TRBJ1-2,TRBV6-5,CASSYGGQPLGYTF,TGTGCCAGCAGTTACGGTGGACAGCCTTTAGGCTACACCTTC
NA,TRBD1,TRBJ1-2,TRBV28,CASSFRDRGLLDF,TGTGCCAGCAGTTTCCGGGACAGGGGGCTCCTTGACTTC
NA,NA,TRBJ2-2,TRBV6-5,CASGAGAGGAGLVFF,TGTGCCAGCGGGGCGGGGGCAGGGGGCGCCGGATTGGTGTTTTTT
once,NA,TRBJ2-1,TRBV6-5,CASSEGGGYNEQFF,TGTGCCAGCAGCGAGGGAGGGGGATACAATGAGCAGTTCTTC
NA,TRBD2,TRBJ2-5,TRBV5-1,CASSSGGAYQETQYF,TGCGCCAGCAGCTCGGGGGGGGCCTACCAAGAGACCCAGTACTTC
NA,NA,TRBJ1-5,TRBV2,CASVADIQSYQPQHF,TGTGCCAGCGTGGCGGACATTCAAAGTTATCAGCCCCAGCATTTT
NA,TRBD1,TRBJ1-1,TRBV4-1,CASSQLYRGGNTEAFF,TGCGCCAGCAGCCAATTATACAGGGGCGGGAACACTGAAGCTTTCTTT
NA,NA,TRBJ2-5,TRBV11-3,CASSSGGAQETQYF,TGTGCCAGCAGCTCTGGCGGAGCCCAAGAGACCCAGTACTTC
NA,TRBD1,TRBJ2-7,TRBV23-1,CASSQSSRDRAYEQYF,TGCGCCAGCAGTCAAAGTTCCCGGGACAGGGCCTACGAGCAGTACTTC
NA,NA,TRBJ2-3,TRBV18,CASSPPVQGKDTQYF,TGTGCCAGCTCACCACCGGTTCAGGGGAAAGATACGCAGTATTTT
NA,NA,TRBJ1-1,TRBV6-1,CASKGEAMNTEAFF,TGTGCCAGCAAAGGGGAGGCGATGAACACTGAAGCTTTCTTT
NA,TRBD2,TRBJ2-2,TRBV4-2,CASSRTSANTGELFF,TGTGCCAGCAGCCGGACTAGCGCGAACACCGGGGAGCTGTTTTTT